Listed below are T cell receptor beta chains from one sample, sequenced in a study of T cell repertoires in cytomegalovirus infection. No antigen is known for these receptors. Using its own MiXCR run on the reads, TCRdb lists one record per CDR3 protein. In the table there are tens of thousands of distinct CDR3 sequences, 20% to 25% of which are singletons. Sequenced: PBMCs, sequenced either directly or after in vitro stimulation (not recorded which). The receptors stem from a human donor in good health (CMV status not recorded). Some clones in this sample may be carry-over from other donors' samples. Both conserved end residues are part of each CDR3. D genes are given only for firm matches. Not every row has a clone size; where given, it reads once, few, many or a size class.

J | size | D | V | CDR3 | DNA
TRBJ2-1 | - | - | TRBV9 | CASSVGGGGKGVNEQFF | TGTGCCAGCAGCGTAGGAGGGGGGGGGAAGGGTGTTAATGAGCAGTTCTTC
TRBJ2-7 | - | - | TRBV12-3/TRBV12-4 | CASTRSAGEQYF | TGTGCCAGCACCCGATCGGCAGGGGAGCAGTACTTC
TRBJ2-5 | - | - | TRBV5-1 | CASNPSQGRETQYF | TGCGCCAGCAACCCGTCCCAGGGTAGAGAGACCCAGTACTTC
TRBJ2-7 | few | - | TRBV27 | CASSLGVVYEQYF | TGTGCCAGCAGTTTAGGGGTCGTTTACGAGCAGTACTTC
TRBJ2-5 | - | - | TRBV2 | CASSVAVYQETQYF | TGTGCCAGCAGTGTTGCGGTGTACCAAGAGACCCAGTACTTC
TRBJ1-1 | few | TRBD1 | TRBV14 | CASSQDRQGVTEAFF | TGTGCCAGCAGCCAAGATCGACAGGGGGTCACTGAAGCTTTCTTT
TRBJ1-6 | many | - | TRBV7-9 | CASSPFGQGENSPLHF | TGTGCCAGCAGCCCTTTTGGGCAGGGAGAGAATTCACCCCTCCACTTT
TRBJ2-1 | few | - | TRBV6-2/TRBV6-3 | CASSVLGTAGNEQFF | TGTGCCAGCAGTGTCCTTGGGACTGCGGGTAATGAGCAGTTCTTC
TRBJ1-2 | many | TRBD1 | TRBV7-2 | CASSLVWDRLNYGYTF | TGTGCCAGCAGCTTAGTCTGGGACAGGTTGAACTATGGCTACACCTTC
TRBJ1-4 | - | - | TRBV6-1 | CASSERTVPTNEKLFF | TGTGCCAGCAGTGAACGGACGGTTCCAACTAATGAAAAACTGTTTTTT
TRBJ2-1 | - | TRBD2 | TRBV6-1 | CASNEGGYNEQFF | TGTGCCAGCAATGAGGGAGGGTACAATGAGCAGTTCTTC
TRBJ2-1 | few | TRBD2 | TRBV27 | CASRERGPWGEQFF | TGTGCCAGCAGAGAGCGGGGACCCTGGGGTGAGCAGTTCTTC
TRBJ1-5 | - | - | TRBV28 | CASSSAGGESNQPQHF | TGTGCCAGCAGTTCCGCGGGTGGGGAAAGCAATCAGCCCCAGCATTTT
TRBJ1-1 | - | - | TRBV28 | CASRENTEAFF | TGTGCCAGCAGGGAGAACACTGAAGCTTTCTTT
TRBJ2-7 | few | - | TRBV7-9 | CASSLRPKNEQYF | TGTGCCAGCAGCTTGCGACCCAAGAACGAGCAGTACTTC